These 13 T cell receptor beta chains were all obtained from the same sample, sequenced in a study of cytomegalovirus exposure and HLA in healthy donors. A multiplex PCR was run with 60 Vbeta primers and 13 Jbeta primers. Sequenced by immunoSEQ multiplex PCR; TCRdb stores in-frame clones only, minus some. The sample has 110,000 or so clones, 74% seen once. Sequencing was performed on PBMCs. The source of these receptors is a woman in her fifties or sixties in good health and CMV-seropositive.

This clone has just a few counts. The gene calls are TRBV5-4 and TRBJ2-3; 13 nucleotides match TRBD2. V lost 2 bases, J lost 0 bases, and 6 bases stayed unmatched. Germline CDR1 is SGHNT and CDR2 is YYREEE (reference sequence). The CDR3 sequence is 18 residues long. The CDR3 DNA reads as TGTGCCAGCAGCTTCGGGACTAGCGGGACTACTAGCACAGATACGCAGTATTTT. This sequence encodes CASSFGTSGTTSTDTQYF.

The genes are TRBV28 and TRBJ1-5; D remains ambiguous. The germline CDR1 and CDR2 sequences are MDHEN and SYDVKM. The CDR3 runs to 13 residues. The V and J ends lost 7 bases and 4 bases respectively, with 11 bases between them. In nucleotides, the CDR3 is TGTGCCAGCAATTTCGGGGTGAATCAGCCCCAGCATTTT. It translates to CASNFGVNQPQHF.

This chain links TRBV6-5 with TRBJ2-5; a weak D match, TRBD2 (8 bases). The CDR3 extends over 15 amino acids. V lost 2 bases and J lost 7, with 17 bases in between. Germline V CDR1 and CDR2: MNHEY, SVGAGI. CDR3 loop: CASSYGAGGLGTQYF. CDR3 in DNA: TGTGCCAGCAGTTACGGGGCAGGGGGACTAGGGACCCAGTACTTC.

This sequence joins TRBV7-8 and TRBJ2-1, with D maybe TRBD2 (6 bases). The CDR3 spans 17 residues. Germline V gene lookup returns CDR1 SGHVS and CDR2 FQNEAQ. Deletions cut 5 bases from V and 0 bases from J, with 17 bases between. In nucleotides, the CDR3 is TGTGCCAGCAGCCTGCCGGGAGACTTAAGCTCCTACAATGAGCAGTTCTTC. Its translation is CASSLPGDLSSYNEQFF.

The chain links TRBV18 to TRBJ1-1; a possible D gene is TRBD1 (6 bases). The CDR3 has 13 amino acids. Germline CDR1 KGHSH, CDR2 LQKENI. With 0 bases removed from V and 4 bases from J, the gap between germline ends came to 6 bases. In DNA, the CDR3 is TGTGCCAGCTCACCACCGGGGGCCACTGAAGCTTTCTTT. Amino acids: CASSPPGATEAFF. Full variable domain (outside the CDR3, taken from reference TRBV18 and TRBJ1-1): NAGVMQNPRHLVRRRGQEARLRCSPMKGHSHVYWYRQLPEEGLKFMVYLQKENIIDESGMPKERFSAEFPKEGPSILRIQQVVRGDSAAYFCASSPPGATEAFFGQGTRLTVV.

The rearrangement uses TRBV7-9 and TRBJ2-2; 7 bases map to TRBD2. The germline V gene has CDR1 SEHNR and CDR2 FQNEAQ (reference sequence). With V trimmed by 9 bases and J by 6 bases, 10 bases remained unmatched. This CDR3 contains 14 residues. CDR3 loop: CARTTGGTSGELFF. CDR3 in DNA: TGTGCCAGGACCACGGGGGGTACCTCCGGGGAGCTGTTTTTT.

J is TRBJ1-2 and V is TRBV18; D possibly corresponds to TRBD1 (5 bases). The CDR3 extends over 15 amino acids. The V end was cut by 0 bases, the J end by 4 bases, with 12 bases between. Per germline, CDR1 KGHSH and CDR2 LQKENI. CDR3 nucleotide sequence: TGTGCCAGCTCACCACCGGAGGGGCCGGTCTATGGCTACACCTTC. Protein sequence: CASSPPEGPVYGYTF.

In this sample, this clone turned up a few times. CDR3 in amino acids: CASSYWVAGVQETQYF. DNA of the CDR3: TGTGCCAGCAGTTACTGGGTAGCGGGCGTCCAAGAGACCCAGTACTTC. The genes are TRBV6-5 and TRBJ2-5; TRBD2 matches at 7 bases. The V and J ends lost 1 base and 1 base, in that order; junction bases with no gene match: 6. Per the germline V gene, CDR1 is MNHEY and CDR2 is SVGAGI. The CDR3 spans 16 residues.

The chain employs TRBV20-1 and TRBJ1-2; weak D call: TRBD1 (5 bases). CDR3 length: 11 residues. The germline V gene has CDR1 DFQATT and CDR2 SNEGSKA (reference sequence). The V end was cut by 2 bases, the J end by 8 bases, with 9 bases between. The CDR3 sequence is CSARQAGGYTF. In nucleotides, the CDR3 is TGCAGTGCTAGACAGGCAGGGGGCTACACCTTC.

This clone was seen more than once but under ten times. Distinct nucleotide sequences in the sample also encode this CDR3. V is TRBV5-1 and J is TRBJ2-2, with D uncertain. The CDR3 spans 14 residues. In germline, CDR1 is SGHRS, CDR2 YFSETQ. Trimming cost V 0 bases and J 1 base, with 4 bases left between them. CDR3 DNA: TGCGCCAGCAGCTTGGGAGGGAACACCGGGGAGCTGTTTTTT. It specifies CASSLGGNTGELFF.

The CDR3 loop is CASSPATTGTTEAFF. In nucleotides, the CDR3 is TGTGCCAGCAGTCCGGCGACGACAGGGACCACTGAAGCTTTCTTT. V and J are TRBV7-9 and TRBJ1-1, with TRBD1 matching 7 bases. After removal of 6 bases from V and 4 bases from J, the junction contained 11 bases not matched to a gene. This CDR3 spans 15 amino acids. The germline gives CDR1 SEHNR, CDR2 FQNEAQ (reference sequence). Combining the CDR3 with reference TRBV7-9 and TRBJ1-1 gives the whole variable domain DTGVSQNPRHKITKRGQNVTFRCDPISEHNRLYWYRQTLGQGPEFLTYFQNEAQLEKSRLLSDRFSAERPKGSFSTLEIQRTEQGDSAMYLCASSPATTGTTEAFFGQGTRLTVV.

This chain joins TRBV5-6 and TRBJ2-7; TRBD1 is a possible D gene (6 bases). V lost 0 bases and J lost 3, with 10 bases in between. CDR3 length equals 14 residues. CDR1 is SGHDT, CDR2 YYEEEE, per germline. CDR3: CASSLGQGYYEQYF. The CDR3 nucleotides read TGTGCCAGCAGCTTGGGGCAGGGGTACTACGAGCAGTACTTC.

This clone was counted a single time. The chain uses TRBV18 and TRBJ1-2; perhaps TRBD1 as D (6 bases). This CDR3 has 17 residues. V lost 6 bases, J lost 1 base, and 21 bases lay in between. CDR1 is KGHSH, CDR2 LQKENI, per germline. The CDR3 DNA is TGTGCCAGCTCGCATGAGGTACAACAGGGACATAACTATGGCTACACCTTC. Its protein is CASSHEVQQGHNYGYTF.